The source of this T cell receptor beta chain is a study of CD8 T cells in ankylosing spondylitis. Quantitative 5'-RACE with molecular barcodes was used to make the TCR beta libraries. TCRdb re-analysed the 5' RACE reads in MiXCR, keeping a single row per CDR3 protein. The table shows approximately 550,000 distinct CDR3 sequences, with about 13% occurring only once. Germline-derived CDR1 and CDR2 are SEHNR and FQNEAQ (reference sequence). This CDR3 has 13 amino acids. The V end was cut by 6 bases, the J end by 3 bases, with 8 bases between. A remark on this clonotype: Antigen unknown.

Study conclusions and caveats: About eight highly homologous variants made up a TCR beta motif that seemed to typify ankylosing spondylitis blood. Clones linked with disease were CD8+ and fairly uncommon in the peripheral blood. Within matched ankylosing spondylitis synovial fluid, disease-linked clones were reportedly significantly enriched. In synovial fluid and blood from reactive arthritis, some motif variants were previously reported.

Sequencing was done on a sample of blood, either unsorted or a sorted T cell fraction (not recorded which). This chain joins TRBV7-9 and TRBJ2-2; D uncertain. The source of this sequence is a male donor with ankylosing spondylitis. The CDR3 sequence is CASSRLDTGELFF. In nucleotides, the CDR3 is TGTGCCAGCAGTAGACTTGACACCGGGGAGCTGTTTTTT.